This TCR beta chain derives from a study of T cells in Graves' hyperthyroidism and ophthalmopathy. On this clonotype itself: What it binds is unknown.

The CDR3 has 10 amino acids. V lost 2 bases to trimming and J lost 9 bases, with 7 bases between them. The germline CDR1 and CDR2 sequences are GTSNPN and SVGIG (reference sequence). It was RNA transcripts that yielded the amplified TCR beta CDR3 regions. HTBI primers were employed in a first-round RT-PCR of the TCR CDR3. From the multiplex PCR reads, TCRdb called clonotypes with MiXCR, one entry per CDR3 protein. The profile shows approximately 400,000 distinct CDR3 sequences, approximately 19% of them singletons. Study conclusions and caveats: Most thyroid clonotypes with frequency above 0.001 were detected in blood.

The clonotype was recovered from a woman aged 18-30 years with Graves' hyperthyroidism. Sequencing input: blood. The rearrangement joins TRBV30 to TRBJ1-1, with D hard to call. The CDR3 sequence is CAWSSFKAFF. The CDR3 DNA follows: TGTGCCTGGAGTTCTTTTAAAGCTTTCTTT.